The clone carrying this T cell receptor beta chain has just a few counts. Its target is not known. These data are taken from a study of T-cell memory formation after mild COVID-19. Looking at the study overall: The two donors had largely donor-specific TCR clusters.

V trimming: 2 bases; J trimming: 6 bases; junction bases outside the gene matches: 9. Germline CDR1 MNHEY, CDR2 SVGAGI. The CDR3 totals 17 residues. Amplification by 5'RACE using constant-segment primers produced TCR alpha and TCR beta cDNA libraries that carried sample barcodes and UMIs. MiXCR, run by TCRdb on the 5' RACE reads, gives a single entry per CDR3 protein. The sample contains approximately 210,000 distinct CDR3 sequences, roughly a tenth of which appear only once. General study points: Contracting CD8+ clones were enriched in EMRA, CD4+ mainly in CM and EM. The study found balanced CD4/CD8 in clones contracting day 15 to 85 and a CD4+ lean in later expanders.

Sample: PBMCs or a T cell subset sorted from them (not recorded which). This receptor was taken from a man aged 18 to 29 who had mild COVID-19 (a few samples of this study predate the infection). Cell type and time point are not known. The chain uses TRBV6-5 and TRBJ2-2; 10 bases are shared with TRBD1. The CDR3 bases are TGTGCCAGCAGTTACGCGCCGGGACAGGGGATTTCCGGGGAGCTGTTTTTT. Translating it yields CASSYAPGQGISGELFF.